The clone carrying this T cell receptor beta chain was found a few times. The antigen is undetermined. The data originate from a study of CD8 T cells in ankylosing spondylitis. General study results and limits: Before this, some motif variants had been reported in reactive arthritis synovial fluid and blood. Seemingly characteristic of ankylosing spondylitis blood was a TCR beta motif consisting of eight highly homologous variants. As reported, disease-linked clones showed significant enrichment in matched ankylosing spondylitis synovial fluid.

The TCR beta libraries were generated through quantitative 5'-RACE incorporating molecular barcodes. TCRdb re-called the 5' RACE reads with MiXCR, one entry per CDR3 protein. The sample holds 100,000 to 150,000 distinct CDR3 sequences; over 7% are singletons and the top ten take 2.5% to 3.5%. Germline-derived CDR1 and CDR2 are SGHVS and FQNEAQ. The germline V and J ends were trimmed by 0 bases and 7 bases, with 16 bases remaining between them. The CDR3 totals 17 residues. This TCR was recovered from a male donor with ankylosing spondylitis or in good health (not recorded which). The rearrangement uses TRBV7-8 and TRBJ1-6; D call uncertain. Sequences were obtained from blood, either unsorted or a sorted T cell fraction (not recorded which). The CDR3 reads CASSLARSAGRNSPLHF. CDR3 nucleotides: TGTGCCAGCAGCTTAGCTCGGTCGGCAGGCCGGAATTCACCCCTCCACTTT.